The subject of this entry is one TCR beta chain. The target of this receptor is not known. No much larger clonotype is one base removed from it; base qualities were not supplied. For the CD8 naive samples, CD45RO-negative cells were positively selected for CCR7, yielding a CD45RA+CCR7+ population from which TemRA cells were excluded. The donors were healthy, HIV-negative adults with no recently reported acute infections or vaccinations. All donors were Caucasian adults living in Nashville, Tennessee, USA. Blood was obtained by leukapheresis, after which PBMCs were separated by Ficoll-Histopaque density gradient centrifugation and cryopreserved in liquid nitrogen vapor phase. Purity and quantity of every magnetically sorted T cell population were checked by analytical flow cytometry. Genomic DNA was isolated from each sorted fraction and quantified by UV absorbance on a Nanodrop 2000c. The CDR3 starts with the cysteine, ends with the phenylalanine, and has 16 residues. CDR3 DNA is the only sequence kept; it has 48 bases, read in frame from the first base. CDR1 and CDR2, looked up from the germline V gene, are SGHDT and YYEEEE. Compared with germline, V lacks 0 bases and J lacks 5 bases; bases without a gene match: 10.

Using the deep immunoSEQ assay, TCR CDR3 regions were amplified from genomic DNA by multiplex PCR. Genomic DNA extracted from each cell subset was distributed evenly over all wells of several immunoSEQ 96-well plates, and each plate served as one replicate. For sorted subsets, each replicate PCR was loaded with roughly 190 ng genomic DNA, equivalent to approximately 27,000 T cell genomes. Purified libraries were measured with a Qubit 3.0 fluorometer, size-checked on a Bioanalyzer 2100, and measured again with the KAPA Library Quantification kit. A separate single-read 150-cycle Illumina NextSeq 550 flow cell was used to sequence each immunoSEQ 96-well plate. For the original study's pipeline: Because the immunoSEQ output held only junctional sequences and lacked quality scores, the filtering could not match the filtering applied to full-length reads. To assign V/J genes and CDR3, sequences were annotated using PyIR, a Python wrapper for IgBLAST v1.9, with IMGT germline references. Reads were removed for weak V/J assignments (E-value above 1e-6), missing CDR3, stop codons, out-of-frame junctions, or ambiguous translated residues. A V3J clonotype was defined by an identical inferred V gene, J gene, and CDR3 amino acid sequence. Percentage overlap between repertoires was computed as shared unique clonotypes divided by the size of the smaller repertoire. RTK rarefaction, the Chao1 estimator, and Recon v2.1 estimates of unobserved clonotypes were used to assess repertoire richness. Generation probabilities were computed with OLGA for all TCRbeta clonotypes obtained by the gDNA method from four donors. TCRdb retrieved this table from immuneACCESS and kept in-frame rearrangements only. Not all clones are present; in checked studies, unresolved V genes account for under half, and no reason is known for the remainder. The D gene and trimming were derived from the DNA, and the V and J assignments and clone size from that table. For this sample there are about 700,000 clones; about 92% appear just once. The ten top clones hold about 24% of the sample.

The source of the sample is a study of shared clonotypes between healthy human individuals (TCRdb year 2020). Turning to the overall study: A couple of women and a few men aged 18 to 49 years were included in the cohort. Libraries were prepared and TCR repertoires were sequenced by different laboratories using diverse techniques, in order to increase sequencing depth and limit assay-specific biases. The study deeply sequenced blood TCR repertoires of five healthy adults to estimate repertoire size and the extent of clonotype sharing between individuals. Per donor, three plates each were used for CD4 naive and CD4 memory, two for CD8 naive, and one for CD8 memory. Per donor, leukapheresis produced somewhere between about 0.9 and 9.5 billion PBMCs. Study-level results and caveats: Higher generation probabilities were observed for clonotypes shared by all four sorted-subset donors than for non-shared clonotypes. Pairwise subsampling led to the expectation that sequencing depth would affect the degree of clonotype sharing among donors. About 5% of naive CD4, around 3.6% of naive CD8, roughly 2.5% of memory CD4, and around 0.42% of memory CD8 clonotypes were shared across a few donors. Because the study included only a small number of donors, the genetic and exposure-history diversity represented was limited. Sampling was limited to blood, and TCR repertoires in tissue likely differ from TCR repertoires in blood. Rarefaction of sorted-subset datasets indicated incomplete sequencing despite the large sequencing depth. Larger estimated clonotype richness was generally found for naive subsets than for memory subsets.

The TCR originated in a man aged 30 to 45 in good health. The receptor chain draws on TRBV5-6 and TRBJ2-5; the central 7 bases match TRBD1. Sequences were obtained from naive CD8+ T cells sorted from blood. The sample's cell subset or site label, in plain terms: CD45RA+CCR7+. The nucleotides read TGTGCCAGCAGCTTGGACCGCAAACTACAGGGGGAGACCCAGTACTTC. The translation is CASSLDRKLQGETQYF.